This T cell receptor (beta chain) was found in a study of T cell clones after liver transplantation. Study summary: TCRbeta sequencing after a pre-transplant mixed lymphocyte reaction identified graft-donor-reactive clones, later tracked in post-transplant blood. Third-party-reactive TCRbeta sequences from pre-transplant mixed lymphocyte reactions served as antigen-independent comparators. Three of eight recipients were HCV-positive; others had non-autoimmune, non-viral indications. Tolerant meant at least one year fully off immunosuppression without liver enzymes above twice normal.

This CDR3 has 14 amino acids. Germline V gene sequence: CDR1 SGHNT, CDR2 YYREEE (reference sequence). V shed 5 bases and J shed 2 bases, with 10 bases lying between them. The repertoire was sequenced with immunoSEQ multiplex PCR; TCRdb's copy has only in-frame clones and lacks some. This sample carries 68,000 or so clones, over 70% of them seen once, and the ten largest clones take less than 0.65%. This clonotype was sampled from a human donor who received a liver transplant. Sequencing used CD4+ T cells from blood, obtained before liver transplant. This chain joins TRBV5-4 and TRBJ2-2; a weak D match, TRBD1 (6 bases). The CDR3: CASRVTGNTGELFF. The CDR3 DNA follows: TGTGCCAGCAGAGTGACAGGTAACACCGGGGAGCTGTTTTTT.